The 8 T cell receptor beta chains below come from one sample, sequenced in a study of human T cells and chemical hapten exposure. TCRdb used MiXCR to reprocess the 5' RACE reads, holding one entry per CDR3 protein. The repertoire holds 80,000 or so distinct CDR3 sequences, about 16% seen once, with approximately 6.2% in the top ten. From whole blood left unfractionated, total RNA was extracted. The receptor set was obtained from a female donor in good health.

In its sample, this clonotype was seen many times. CDR3 in amino acids: CASRTDALEGYTF. CDR3 bases: TGTGCCAGTCGGACCGATGCTCTCGAAGGCTACACCTTC. The chain recombines TRBV6-1 with TRBJ1-2; D unresolved. Germline V CDR1 and CDR2: MNHNS, SASEGT. This CDR3 is 13 amino acids long. The germline V and J ends were trimmed by 9 bases and 8 bases, with 19 bases remaining between them.

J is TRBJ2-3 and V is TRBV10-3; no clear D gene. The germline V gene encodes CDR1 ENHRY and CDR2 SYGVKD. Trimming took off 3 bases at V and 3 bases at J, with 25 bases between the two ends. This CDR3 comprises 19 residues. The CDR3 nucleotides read TGTGCCATCAGTGATTACGCAGGAGACCCGTCTTATAGAACAGATACGCAGTATTTT. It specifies CAISDYAGDPSYRTDTQYF.

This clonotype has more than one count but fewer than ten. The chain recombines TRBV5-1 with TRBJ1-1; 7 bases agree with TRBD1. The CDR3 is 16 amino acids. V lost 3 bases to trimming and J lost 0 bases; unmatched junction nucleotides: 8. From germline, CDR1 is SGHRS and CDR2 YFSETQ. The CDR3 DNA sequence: TGCGCCAGCAGCTCTGGACCGGGACAGCTGAACACTGAAGCTTTCTTT. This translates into CASSSGPGQLNTEAFF.

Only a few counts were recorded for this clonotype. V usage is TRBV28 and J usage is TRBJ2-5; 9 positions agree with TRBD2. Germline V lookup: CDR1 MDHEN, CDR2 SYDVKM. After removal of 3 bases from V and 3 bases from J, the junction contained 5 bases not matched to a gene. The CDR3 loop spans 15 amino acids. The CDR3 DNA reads TGTGCCAGCAGTTTCGTAGTAGCGGGAGAAGAGACCCAGTACTTC. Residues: CASSFVVAGEETQYF.

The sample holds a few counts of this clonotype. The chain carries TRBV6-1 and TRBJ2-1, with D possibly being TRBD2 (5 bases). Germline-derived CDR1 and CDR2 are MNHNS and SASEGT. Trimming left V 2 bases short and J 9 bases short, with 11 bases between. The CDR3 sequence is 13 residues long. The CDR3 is CASSEQKEGEQFF. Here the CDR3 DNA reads TGTGCCAGCAGTGAACAGAAAGAGGGTGAGCAGTTCTTC.

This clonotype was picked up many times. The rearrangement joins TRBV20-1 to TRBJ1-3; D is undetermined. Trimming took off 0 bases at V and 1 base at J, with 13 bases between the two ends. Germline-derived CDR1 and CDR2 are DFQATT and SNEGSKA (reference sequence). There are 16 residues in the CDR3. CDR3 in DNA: TGCAGTGCTAGAGATTCGGCTTCCAGTTCTGGAAACACCATATATTTT. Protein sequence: CSARDSASSSGNTIYF.

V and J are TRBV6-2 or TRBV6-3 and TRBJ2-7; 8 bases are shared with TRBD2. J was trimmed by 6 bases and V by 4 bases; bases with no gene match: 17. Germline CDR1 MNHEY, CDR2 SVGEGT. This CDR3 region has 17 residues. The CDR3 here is CASSSLWTSLTPREQYF. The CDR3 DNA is TGTGCCAGCAGTTCTCTCTGGACTAGCTTAACCCCCCGCGAGCAGTACTTC.

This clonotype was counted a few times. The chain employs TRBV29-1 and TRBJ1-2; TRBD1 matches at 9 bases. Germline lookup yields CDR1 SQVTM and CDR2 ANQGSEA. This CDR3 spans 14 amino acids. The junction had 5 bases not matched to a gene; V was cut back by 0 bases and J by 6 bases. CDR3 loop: CSVEDRGTGNGYTF. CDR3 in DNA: TGCAGCGTTGAAGATAGAGGGACAGGGAATGGCTACACCTTC.